One sample yielded the 5 T cell receptor beta chains listed below, sequenced in a study of blood T cells in healthy people across ages. A second PCR, run for roughly 7 to 12 cycles, used a sample-barcoded 5' primer plus a J-beta primer mix. TCRdb passed the 5' RACE reads through MiXCR, listing each CDR3 protein once. The table records 1.5 million or so distinct CDR3 sequences, roughly 40% of them present only once. Sequenced: blood. These receptors were taken from a young woman in good health.

The sample holds one count of this clonotype. V gene TRBV6-5 combines with J gene TRBJ2-1; 9 nucleotides line up with TRBD2. Germline values: CDR1 MNHEY, CDR2 SVGAGI. V lost 0 bases, J lost 5 bases, and 2 bases stayed unmatched. This CDR3 spans 15 amino acids. In nucleotides, the CDR3 is TGTGCCAGCAGTTACTCGACTAGCGGCCACAATGAGCAGTTCTTC. As protein: CASSYSTSGHNEQFF.

This clonotype was seen a few times. The J gene is TRBJ1-6, the V gene TRBV5-1; 7 bases are a match to TRBD1. Germline assignment: CDR1 SGHRS and CDR2 YFSETQ. The junction had 8 bases not matched to a gene; V was cut back by 2 bases and J by 0 bases. The CDR3 contains 18 residues. The CDR3 region is CASSFQGGITSYNSPLHF. The CDR3 DNA reads as TGCGCCAGCAGCTTCCAGGGGGGAATTACCTCCTATAATTCACCCCTCCACTTT.

This clonotype was observed a handful of times. The chain has TRBV20-1 and TRBJ1-2; no reliable D call. From germline, CDR1 is DFQATT and CDR2 SNEGSKA (reference sequence). V lost 0 bases and J lost 3, with 8 bases in between. The CDR3 runs to 13 residues. The chain's CDR3 is CSAREASHYGYTF. The CDR3 DNA is TGCAGTGCTAGAGAAGCCAGCCACTATGGCTACACCTTC.

This clonotype was detected once. The chain joins TRBV28 to TRBJ1-6, with D possibly TRBD1 on 6 matching bases. The CDR3 spans 16 residues. Germline V lookup: CDR1 MDHEN, CDR2 SYDVKM. The V end was cut by 10 bases, the J end by 5 bases, with 21 bases between. CDR3 nucleotide sequence: TGTGCCATCTTTAAGGTGGGGGGCTTACATAATTCACCCCTCCACTTT. Translated, it gives CAIFKVGGLHNSPLHF.

The V call is TRBV7-8, the J call TRBJ2-7; the D is unclear. Trimming cost V 4 bases and J 3 bases, with 10 bases left between them. The CDR3 covers 13 residues. Germline-derived CDR1 and CDR2 are SGHVS and FQNEAQ. CDR3 loop: CASSSRWSYEQYF. CDR3 DNA sequence: TGTGCCAGCAGCTCCCGTTGGAGCTACGAGCAGTACTTC.